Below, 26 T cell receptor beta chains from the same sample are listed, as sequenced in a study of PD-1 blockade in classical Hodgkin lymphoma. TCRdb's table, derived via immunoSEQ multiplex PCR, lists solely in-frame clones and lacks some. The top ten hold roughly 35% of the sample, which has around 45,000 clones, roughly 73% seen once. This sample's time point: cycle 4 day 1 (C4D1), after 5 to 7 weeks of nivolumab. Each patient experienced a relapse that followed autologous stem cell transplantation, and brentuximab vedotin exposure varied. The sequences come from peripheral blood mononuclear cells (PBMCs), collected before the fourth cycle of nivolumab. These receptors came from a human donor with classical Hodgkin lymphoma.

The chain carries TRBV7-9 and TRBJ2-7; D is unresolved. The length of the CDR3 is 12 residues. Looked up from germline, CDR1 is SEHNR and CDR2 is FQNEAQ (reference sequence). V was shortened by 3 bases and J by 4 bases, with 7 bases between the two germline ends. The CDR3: CASSFGVYEQYF. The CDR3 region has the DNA TGTGCCAGCAGCTTCGGAGTTTACGAGCAGTACTTC.

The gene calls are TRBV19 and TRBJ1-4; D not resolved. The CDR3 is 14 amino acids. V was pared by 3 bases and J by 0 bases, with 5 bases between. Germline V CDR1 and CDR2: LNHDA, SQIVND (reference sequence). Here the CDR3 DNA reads TGTGCCAGTAGTATGTCTGCAACTAATGAAAAACTGTTTTTT. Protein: CASSMSATNEKLFF.

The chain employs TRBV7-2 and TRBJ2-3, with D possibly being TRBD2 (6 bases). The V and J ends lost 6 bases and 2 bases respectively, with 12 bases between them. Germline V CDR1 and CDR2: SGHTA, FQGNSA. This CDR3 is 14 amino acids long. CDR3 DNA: TGTGCCAGCAGGTTTGGGGGGAACACAGATACGCAGTATTTT. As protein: CASRFGGNTDTQYF.

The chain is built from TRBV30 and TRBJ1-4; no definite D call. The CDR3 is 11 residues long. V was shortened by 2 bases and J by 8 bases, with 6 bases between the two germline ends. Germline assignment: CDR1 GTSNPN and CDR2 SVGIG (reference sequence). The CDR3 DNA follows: TGTGCCTGGAGTTCAGCGGAAAAACTGTTTTTT. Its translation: CAWSSAEKLFF.

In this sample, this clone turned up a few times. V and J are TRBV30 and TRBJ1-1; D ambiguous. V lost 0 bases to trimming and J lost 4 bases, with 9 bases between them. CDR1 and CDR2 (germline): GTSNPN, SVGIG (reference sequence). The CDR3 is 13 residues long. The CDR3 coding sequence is TGTGCCTGGAGTGTACCCGAGGGCACTGAAGCTTTCTTT. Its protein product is CAWSVPEGTEAFF.

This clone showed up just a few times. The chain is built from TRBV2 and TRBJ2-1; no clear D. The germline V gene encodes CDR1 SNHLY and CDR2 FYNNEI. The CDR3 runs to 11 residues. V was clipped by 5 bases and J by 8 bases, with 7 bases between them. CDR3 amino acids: CASSLEDEQFF. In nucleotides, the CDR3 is TGTGCCAGCAGTCTAGAGGATGAGCAGTTCTTC.

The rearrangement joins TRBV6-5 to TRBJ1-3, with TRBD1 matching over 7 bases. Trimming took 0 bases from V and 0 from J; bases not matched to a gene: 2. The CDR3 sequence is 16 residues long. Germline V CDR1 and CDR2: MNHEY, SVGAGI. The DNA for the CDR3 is TGTGCCAGCAGTTACTCGACAGGGAGCTCTGGAAACACCATATATTTT. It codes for CASSYSTGSSGNTIYF.

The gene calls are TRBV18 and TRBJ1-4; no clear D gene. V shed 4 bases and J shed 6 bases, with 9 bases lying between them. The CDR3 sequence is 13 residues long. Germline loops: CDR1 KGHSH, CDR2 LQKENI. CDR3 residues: CASSQQSDEKLFF. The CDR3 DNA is TGTGCCAGCTCACAACAGTCCGATGAAAAACTGTTTTTT.

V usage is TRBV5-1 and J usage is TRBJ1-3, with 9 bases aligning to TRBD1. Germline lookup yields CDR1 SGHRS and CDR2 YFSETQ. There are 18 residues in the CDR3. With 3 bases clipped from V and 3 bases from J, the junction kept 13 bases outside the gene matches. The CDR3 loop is CASSSASGTGISGNTIYF. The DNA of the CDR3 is TGCGCCAGCAGCTCCGCTTCCGGGACAGGGATTAGTGGAAACACCATATATTTT.

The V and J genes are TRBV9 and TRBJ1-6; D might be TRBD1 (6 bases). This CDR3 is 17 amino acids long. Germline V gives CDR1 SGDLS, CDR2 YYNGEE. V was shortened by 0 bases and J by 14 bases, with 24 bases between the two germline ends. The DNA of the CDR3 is TGTGCCAGCAGCGTAGCAAATTCGGCAGGGGAACAGGGATCCCTCCACTTT. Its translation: CASSVANSAGEQGSLHF.

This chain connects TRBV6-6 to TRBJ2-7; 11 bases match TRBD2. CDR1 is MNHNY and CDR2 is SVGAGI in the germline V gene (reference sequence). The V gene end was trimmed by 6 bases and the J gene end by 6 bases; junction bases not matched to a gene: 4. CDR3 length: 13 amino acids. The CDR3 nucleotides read TGTGCCAGCAGAACTAGCGGGGGTGGCGAGCAGTACTTC. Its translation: CASRTSGGGEQYF.

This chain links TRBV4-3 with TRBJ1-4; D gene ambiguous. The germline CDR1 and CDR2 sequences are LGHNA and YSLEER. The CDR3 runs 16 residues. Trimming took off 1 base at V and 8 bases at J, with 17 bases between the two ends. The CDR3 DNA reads TGCGCCAGCAGCCAAGTAGGTGGCAGCAAAGGAGAAAAACTGTTTTTT. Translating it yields CASSQVGGSKGEKLFF.

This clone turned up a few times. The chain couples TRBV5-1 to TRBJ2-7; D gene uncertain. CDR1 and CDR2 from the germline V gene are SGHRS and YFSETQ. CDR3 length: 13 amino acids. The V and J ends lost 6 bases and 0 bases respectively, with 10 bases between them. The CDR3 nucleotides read TGCGCCAGCAAACCAGAGAGCTCCTACGAGCAGTACTTC. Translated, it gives CASKPESSYEQYF.

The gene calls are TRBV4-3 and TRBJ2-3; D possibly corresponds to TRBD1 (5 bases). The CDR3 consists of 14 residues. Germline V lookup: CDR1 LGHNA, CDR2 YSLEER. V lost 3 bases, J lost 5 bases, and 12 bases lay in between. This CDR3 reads CASSQTAAGDTQYF. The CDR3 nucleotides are TGCGCCAGCAGCCAGACAGCCGCCGGAGATACGCAGTATTTT.

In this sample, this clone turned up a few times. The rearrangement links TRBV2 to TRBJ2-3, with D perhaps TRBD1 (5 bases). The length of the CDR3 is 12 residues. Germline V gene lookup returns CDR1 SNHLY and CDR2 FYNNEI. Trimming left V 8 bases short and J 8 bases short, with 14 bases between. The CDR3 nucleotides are TGTGCCAGCGGGGCTAGTGTTGGTACGCAGTATTTT. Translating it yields CASGASVGTQYF.

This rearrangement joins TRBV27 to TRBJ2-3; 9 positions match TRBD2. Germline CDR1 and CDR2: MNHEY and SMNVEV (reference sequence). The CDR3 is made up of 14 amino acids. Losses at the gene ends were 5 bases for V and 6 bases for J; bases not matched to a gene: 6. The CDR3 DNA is TGTGCCAGCAGTCCTACGGGACTAGCCGATACGCAGTATTTT. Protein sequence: CASSPTGLADTQYF.

This CDR3 is CASSAPSGGATGELFF. DNA for the CDR3: TGTGCCAGCAGCGCCCCTAGCGGGGGGGCGACCGGGGAGCTGTTTTTT. The chain combines TRBV7-9 with TRBJ2-2; 12 nucleotides line up with TRBD2. This CDR3 contains 16 residues. V lost 5 bases, J lost 5 bases, and 6 bases stayed unmatched. Germline values: CDR1 SEHNR, CDR2 FQNEAQ (reference sequence).

CDR3 sequence reads: CASSQDTRGATEAFF. As DNA, the CDR3 is TGCGCCAGCAGCCAAGATACCAGGGGGGCGACTGAAGCTTTCTTT. This chain uses TRBV4-3 with TRBJ1-1, with 7 bases aligning to TRBD1. J lost 5 bases, V lost 0 bases, and 6 bases had no gene match. Per the germline V gene, CDR1 is LGHNA and CDR2 is YSLEER. This CDR3 is 15 amino acids long.

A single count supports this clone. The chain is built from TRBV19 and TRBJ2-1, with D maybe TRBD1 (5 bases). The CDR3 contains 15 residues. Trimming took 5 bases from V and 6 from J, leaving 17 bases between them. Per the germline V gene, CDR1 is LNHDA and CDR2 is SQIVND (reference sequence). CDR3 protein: CASSRAGSFLNEQFF. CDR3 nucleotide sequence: TGTGCCAGTAGTCGGGCAGGGTCTTTTCTCAATGAGCAGTTCTTC. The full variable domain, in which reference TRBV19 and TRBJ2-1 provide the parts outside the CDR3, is DGGITQSPKYLFRKEGQNVTLSCEQNLNHDAMYWYRQDPGQGLRLIYYSQIVNDFQKGDIAEGYSVSREKKESFPLTVTSAQKNPTAFYLCASSRAGSFLNEQFFGPGTRLTVL.

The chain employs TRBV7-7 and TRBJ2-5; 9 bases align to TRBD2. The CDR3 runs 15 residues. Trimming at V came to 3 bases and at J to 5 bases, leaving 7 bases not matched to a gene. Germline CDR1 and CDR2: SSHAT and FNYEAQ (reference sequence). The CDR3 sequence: CASSLGAGGVETQYF. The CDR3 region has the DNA TGTGCCAGCAGCTTGGGAGCGGGGGGTGTGGAGACCCAGTACTTC. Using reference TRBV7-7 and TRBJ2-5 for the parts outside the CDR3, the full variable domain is GAGVSQSPRYKVTKRGQDVTLRCDPISSHATLYWYQQALGQGPEFLTYFNYEAQPDKSGLPSDRFSAERPEGSISTLTIQRTEQRDSAMYRCASSLGAGGVETQYFGPGTRLLVL.

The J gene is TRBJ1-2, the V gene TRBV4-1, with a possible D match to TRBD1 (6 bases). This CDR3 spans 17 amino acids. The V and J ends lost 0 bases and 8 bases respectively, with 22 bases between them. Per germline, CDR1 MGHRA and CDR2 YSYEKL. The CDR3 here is CASSQDRIQGFSSGYTF. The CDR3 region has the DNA TGCGCCAGCAGCCAAGATCGCATACAGGGATTCTCCTCCGGCTACACCTTC.

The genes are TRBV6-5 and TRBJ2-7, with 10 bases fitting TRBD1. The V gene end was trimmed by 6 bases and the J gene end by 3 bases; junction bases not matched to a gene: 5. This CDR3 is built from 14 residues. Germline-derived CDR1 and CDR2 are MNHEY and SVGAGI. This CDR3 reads CASRPTGGFYEQYF. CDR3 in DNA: TGTGCCAGCAGGCCGACAGGGGGCTTCTACGAGCAGTACTTC.

CDR3 sequence reads: CASSGGWGRGDTEAFF. The CDR3, as DNA: TGTGCCAGCAGCGGAGGATGGGGGAGAGGCGACACTGAAGCTTTCTTT. The chain employs TRBV28 and TRBJ1-1, with a weak D call TRBD1 (5 bases). In germline, CDR1 is MDHEN, CDR2 SYDVKM. The CDR3 is 16 residues long. With 6 bases removed from V and 3 bases from J, the gap between germline ends came to 20 bases.

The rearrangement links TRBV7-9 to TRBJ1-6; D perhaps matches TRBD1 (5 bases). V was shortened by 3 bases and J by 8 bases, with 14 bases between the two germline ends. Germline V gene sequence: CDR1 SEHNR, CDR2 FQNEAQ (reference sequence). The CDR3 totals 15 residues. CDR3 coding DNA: TGTGCCAGCAGCTTTGTCTCCGGGGGGGATTCACCCCTCCACTTT. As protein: CASSFVSGGDSPLHF.

This CDR3 reads CASRSGTEETQYF. The CDR3 DNA sequence: TGCGCCAGCAGGTCCGGGACAGAAGAGACCCAGTACTTC. The chain combines TRBV5-1 with TRBJ2-5, with 7 bases aligning to TRBD1. The ends lost 5 bases at V and 3 bases at J; junction bases unmatched: 4. The CDR3 extends over 13 amino acids. The germline V gene has CDR1 SGHRS and CDR2 YFSETQ.

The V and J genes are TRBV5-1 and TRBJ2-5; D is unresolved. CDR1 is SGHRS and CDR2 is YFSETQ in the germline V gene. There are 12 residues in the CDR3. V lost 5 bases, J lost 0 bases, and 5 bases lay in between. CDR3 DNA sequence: TGCGCCAGCAGTCCGTACCAAGAGACCCAGTACTTC. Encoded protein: CASSPYQETQYF.